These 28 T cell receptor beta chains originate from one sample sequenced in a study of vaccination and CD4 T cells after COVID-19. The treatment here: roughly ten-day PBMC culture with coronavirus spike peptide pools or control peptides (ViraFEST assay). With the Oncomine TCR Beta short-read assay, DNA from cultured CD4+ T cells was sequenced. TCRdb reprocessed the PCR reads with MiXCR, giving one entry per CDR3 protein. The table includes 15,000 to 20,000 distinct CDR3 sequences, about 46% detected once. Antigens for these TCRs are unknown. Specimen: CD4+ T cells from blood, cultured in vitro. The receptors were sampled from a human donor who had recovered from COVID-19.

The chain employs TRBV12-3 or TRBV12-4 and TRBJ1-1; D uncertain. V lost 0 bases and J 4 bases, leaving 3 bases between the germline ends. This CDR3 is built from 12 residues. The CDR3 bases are TGTGCCAGCAGTTTAGCCGGCACTGAAGCTTTCTTT. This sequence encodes CASSLAGTEAFF.

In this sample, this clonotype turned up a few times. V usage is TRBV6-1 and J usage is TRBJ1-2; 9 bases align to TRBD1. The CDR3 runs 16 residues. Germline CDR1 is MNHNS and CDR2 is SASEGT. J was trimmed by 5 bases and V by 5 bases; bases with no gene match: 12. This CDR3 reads CASSRPNRGHSYGYTF. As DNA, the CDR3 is TGTGCCAGCAGTCGTCCTAACAGGGGGCACAGTTATGGCTACACCTTC.

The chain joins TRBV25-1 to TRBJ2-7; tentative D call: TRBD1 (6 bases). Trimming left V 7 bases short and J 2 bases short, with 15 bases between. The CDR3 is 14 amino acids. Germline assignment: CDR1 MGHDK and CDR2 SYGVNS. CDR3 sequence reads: CASTRPGATYEQYF. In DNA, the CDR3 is TGTGCCAGCACCCGCCCAGGGGCGACCTACGAGCAGTACTTC.

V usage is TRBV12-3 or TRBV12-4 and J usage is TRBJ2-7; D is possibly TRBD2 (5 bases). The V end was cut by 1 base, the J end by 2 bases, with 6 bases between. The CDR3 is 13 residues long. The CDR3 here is CASSLGRTYEQYF. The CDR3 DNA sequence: TGTGCCAGCAGTTTAGGGAGGACCTACGAGCAGTACTTC.

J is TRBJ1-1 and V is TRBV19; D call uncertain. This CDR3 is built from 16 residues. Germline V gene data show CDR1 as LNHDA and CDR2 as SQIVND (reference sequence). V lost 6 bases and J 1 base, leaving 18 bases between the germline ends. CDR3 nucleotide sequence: TGTGCCAGTAGGATGAAACTGGGGAACTCGAACACTGAAGCTTTCTTT. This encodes CASRMKLGNSNTEAFF.

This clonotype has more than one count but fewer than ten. CDR3 sequence (DNA): TGTGCCAGCAGAACTGACAGGGCCCCCAATCAGCCCCAGCATTTT. Translation gives CASRTDRAPNQPQHF. The gene calls are TRBV6-2 or TRBV6-3 and TRBJ1-5, with TRBD1 matching 7 bases. J was trimmed by 3 bases and V by 6 bases; bases with no gene match: 8. The CDR3 is made up of 15 amino acids. Germline CDR1 and CDR2: MNHEY and SVGEGT.

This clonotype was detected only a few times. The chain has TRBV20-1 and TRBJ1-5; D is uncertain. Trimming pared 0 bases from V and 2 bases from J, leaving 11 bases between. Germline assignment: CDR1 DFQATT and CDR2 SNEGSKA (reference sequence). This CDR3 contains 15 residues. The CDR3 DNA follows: TGCAGTGCTAGAGATGGTCAGGCCCGCAATCAGCCCCAGCATTTT. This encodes CSARDGQARNQPQHF.

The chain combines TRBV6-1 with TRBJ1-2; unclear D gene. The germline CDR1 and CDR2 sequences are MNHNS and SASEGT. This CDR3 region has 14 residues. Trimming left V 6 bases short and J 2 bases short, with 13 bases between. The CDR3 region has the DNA TGTGCCAGCAGCAAGCATCACGCAAACTATGGCTACACCTTC. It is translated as CASSKHHANYGYTF.

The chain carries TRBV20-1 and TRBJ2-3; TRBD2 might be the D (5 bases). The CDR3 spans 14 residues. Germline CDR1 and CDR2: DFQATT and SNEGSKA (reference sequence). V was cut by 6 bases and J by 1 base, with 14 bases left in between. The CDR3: CSALGRAGTDTQYF. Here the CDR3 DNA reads TGCAGTGCACTAGGACGGGCGGGCACAGATACGCAGTATTTT.

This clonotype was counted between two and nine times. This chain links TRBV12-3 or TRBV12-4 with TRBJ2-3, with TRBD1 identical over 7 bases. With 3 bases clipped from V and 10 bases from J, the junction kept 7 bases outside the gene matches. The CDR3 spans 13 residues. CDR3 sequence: CASSLKSTGPQYF. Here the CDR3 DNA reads TGTGCCAGCAGTTTGAAATCGACAGGGCCGCAGTATTTT.

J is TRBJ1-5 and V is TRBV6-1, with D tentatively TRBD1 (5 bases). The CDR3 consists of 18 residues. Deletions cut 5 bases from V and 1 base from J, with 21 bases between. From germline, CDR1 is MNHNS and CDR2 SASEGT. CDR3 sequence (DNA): TGTGCCAGCAGTCAGGTGAGGGGAGCCACTGGCAGCAATCAGCCCCAGCATTTT. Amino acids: CASSQVRGATGSNQPQHF.

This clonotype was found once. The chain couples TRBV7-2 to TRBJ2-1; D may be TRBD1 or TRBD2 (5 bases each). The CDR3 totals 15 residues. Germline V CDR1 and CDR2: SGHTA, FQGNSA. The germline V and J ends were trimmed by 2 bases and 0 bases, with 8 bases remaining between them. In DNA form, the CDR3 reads TGTGCCAGCAGCTTATGGGGACCCTCCTACAATGAGCAGTTCTTC. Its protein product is CASSLWGPSYNEQFF. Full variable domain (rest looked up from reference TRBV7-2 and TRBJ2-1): GAGVSQSPSNKVTEKGKDVELRCDPISGHTALYWYRQSLGQGLEFLIYFQGNSAPDKSGLPSDRFSAERTGGSVSTLTIQRTQQEDSAVYLCASSLWGPSYNEQFFGPGTRLTVL.

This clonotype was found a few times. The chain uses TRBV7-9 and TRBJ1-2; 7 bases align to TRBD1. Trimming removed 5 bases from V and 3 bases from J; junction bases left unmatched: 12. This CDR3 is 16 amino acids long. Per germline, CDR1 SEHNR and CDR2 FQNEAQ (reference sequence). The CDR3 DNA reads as TGTGCCAGCAGCCCAAGGAGGGGGCGTGAGGACTATGGCTACACCTTC. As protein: CASSPRRGREDYGYTF. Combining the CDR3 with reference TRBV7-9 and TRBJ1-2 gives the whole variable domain DTGVSQNPRHKITKRGQNVTFRCDPISEHNRLYWYRQTLGQGPEFLTYFQNEAQLEKSRLLSDRFSAERPKGSFSTLEIQRTEQGDSAMYLCASSPRRGREDYGYTFGSGTRLTVV.

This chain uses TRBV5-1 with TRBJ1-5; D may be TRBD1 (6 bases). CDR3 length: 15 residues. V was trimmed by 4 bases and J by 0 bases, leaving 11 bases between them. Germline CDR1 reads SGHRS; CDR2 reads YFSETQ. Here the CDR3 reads CASSPGTNSNQPQHF. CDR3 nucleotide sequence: TGCGCCAGCAGCCCGGGGACAAATAGCAATCAGCCCCAGCATTTT.

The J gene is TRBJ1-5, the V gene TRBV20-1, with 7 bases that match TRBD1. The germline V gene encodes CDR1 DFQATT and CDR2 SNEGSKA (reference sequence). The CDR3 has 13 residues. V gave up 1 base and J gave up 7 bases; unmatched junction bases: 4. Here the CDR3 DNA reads TGCAGTGCTAGAGCCGGGACAGCGCAGCCCCAGCATTTT. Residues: CSARAGTAQPQHF.

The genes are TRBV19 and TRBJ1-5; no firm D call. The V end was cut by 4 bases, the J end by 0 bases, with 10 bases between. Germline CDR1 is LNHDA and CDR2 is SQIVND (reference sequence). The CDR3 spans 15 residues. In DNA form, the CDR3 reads TGTGCCAGTAGTACCCGGACGGATAGCAATCAGCCCCAGCATTTT. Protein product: CASSTRTDSNQPQHF.

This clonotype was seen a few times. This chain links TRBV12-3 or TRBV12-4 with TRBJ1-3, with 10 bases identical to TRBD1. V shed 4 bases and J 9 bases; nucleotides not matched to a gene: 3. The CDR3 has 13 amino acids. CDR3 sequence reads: CASSWDRGGTIYF. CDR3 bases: TGTGCCAGCAGTTGGGACAGGGGAGGCACCATATATTTT.

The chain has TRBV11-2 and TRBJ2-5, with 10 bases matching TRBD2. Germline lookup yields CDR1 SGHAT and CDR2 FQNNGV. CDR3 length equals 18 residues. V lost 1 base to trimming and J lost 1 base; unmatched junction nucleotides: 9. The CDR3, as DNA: TGTGCCAGCAGCTTAGGCCGCGTAGCGGGGGGTCCCCAAGAGACCCAGTACTTC. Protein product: CASSLGRVAGGPQETQYF.

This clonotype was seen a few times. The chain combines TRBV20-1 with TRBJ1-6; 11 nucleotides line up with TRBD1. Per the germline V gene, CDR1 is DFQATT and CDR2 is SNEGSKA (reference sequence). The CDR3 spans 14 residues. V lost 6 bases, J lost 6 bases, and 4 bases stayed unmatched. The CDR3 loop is CSATGTGGNSPLHF. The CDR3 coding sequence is TGCAGTGCGACCGGGACAGGGGGTAATTCACCCCTCCACTTT.

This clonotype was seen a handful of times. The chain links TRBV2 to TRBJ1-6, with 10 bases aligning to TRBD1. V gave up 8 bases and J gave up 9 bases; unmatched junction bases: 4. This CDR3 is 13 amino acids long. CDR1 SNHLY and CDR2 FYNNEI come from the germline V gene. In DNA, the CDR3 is TGTGCCAGCGCGGGACAGGGGCCTTCACCCCTCCACTTT. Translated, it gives CASAGQGPSPLHF.

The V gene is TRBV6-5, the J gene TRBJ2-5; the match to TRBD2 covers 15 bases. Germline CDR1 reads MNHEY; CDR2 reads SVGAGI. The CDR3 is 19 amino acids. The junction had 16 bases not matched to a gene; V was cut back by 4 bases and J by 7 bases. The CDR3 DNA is TGTGCCAGCAGTTGGCGCACAGGGACTAGCGGGAGGAGTGGAGGGACCCAGTACTTC. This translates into CASSWRTGTSGRSGGTQYF.

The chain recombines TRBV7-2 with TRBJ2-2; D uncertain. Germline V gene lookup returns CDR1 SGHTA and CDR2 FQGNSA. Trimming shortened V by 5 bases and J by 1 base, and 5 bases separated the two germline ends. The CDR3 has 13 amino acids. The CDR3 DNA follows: TGTGCCAGCAGCCCTCGGAACACCGGGGAGCTGTTTTTT. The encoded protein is CASSPRNTGELFF. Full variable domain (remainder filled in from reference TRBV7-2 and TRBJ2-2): GAGVSQSPSNKVTEKGKDVELRCDPISGHTALYWYRQSLGQGLEFLIYFQGNSAPDKSGLPSDRFSAERTGGSVSTLTIQRTQQEDSAVYLCASSPRNTGELFFGEGSRLTVL.

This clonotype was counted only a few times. This CDR3 is CATKQTGEETQYF. The CDR3 DNA follows: TGTGCCACCAAACAAACAGGGGAAGAGACCCAGTACTTC. The chain couples TRBV2 to TRBJ2-5; 7 bases match TRBD1. Germline V gives CDR1 SNHLY, CDR2 FYNNEI. The J segment lost 3 bases and the V segment lost 10 bases, leaving 8 bases of the junction unmatched. This CDR3 is built from 13 residues.

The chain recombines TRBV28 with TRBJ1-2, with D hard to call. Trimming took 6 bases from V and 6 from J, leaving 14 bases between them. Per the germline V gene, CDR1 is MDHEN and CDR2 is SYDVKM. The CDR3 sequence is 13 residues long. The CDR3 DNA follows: TGTGCCAGCAGGTGGCAGGCCAGTGATGGCTACACCTTC. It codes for CASRWQASDGYTF.

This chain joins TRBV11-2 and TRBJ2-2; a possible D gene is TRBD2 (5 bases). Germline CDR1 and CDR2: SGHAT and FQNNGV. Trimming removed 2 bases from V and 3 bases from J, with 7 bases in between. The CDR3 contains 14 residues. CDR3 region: CASSLLRDTGELFF. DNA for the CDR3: TGTGCCAGCAGCTTATTGCGGGACACCGGGGAGCTGTTTTTT.

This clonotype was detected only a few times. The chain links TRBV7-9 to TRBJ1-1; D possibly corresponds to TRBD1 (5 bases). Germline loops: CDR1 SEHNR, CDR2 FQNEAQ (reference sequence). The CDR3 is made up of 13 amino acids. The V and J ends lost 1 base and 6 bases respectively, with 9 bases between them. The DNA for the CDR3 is TGTGCCAGCAGCTTAGTCGAGGGGTCTGAAGCTTTCTTT. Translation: CASSLVEGSEAFF.

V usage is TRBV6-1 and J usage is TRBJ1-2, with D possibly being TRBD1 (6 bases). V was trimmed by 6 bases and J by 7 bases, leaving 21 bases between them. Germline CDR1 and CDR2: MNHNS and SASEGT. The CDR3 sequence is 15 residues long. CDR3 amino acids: CASRPGSQGTFGYTF. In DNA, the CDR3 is TGTGCCAGCAGGCCTGGATCACAGGGAACCTTTGGCTACACCTTC.

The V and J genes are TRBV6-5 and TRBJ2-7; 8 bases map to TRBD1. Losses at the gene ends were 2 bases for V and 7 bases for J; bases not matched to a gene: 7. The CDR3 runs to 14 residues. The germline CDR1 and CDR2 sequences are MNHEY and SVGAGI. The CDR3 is CASSYGQGALEQYF. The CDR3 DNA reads TGTGCCAGCAGTTACGGGCAGGGGGCGCTTGAGCAGTACTTC.